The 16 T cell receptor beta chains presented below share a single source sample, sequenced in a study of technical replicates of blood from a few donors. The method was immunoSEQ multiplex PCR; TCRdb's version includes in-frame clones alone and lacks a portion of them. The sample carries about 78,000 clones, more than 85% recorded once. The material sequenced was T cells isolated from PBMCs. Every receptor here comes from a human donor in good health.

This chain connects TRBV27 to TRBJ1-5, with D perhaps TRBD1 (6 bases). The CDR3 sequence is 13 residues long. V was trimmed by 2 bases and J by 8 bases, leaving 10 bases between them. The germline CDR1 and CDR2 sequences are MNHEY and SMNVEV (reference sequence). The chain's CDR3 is CASSLTGSEPQHF. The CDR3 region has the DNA TGTGCCAGCAGTTTAACAGGGTCCGAGCCCCAGCATTTT.

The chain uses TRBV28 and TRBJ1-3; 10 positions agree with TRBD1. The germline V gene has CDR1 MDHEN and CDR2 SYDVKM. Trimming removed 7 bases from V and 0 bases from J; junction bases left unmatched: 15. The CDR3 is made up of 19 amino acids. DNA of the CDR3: TGTGCCAGCACCCCGTTAGGGGACAGGGGCGATCACTCTGGAAACACCATATATTTT. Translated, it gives CASTPLGDRGDHSGNTIYF. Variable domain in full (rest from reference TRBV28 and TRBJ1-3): DVKVTQSSRYLVKRTGEKVFLECVQDMDHENMFWYRQDPGLGLRLIYFSYDVKMKEKGDIPEGYSVSREKKERFSLILESASTNQTSMYLCASTPLGDRGDHSGNTIYFGEGSWLTVV.

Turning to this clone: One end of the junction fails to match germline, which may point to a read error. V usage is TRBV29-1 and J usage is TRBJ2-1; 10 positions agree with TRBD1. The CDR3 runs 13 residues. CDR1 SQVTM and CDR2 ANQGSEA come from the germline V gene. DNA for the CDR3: TGCAGAGTTGCGGGACAGGGGCACAATGAGCAGTTCTTC. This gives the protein CRVAGQGHNEQFF.

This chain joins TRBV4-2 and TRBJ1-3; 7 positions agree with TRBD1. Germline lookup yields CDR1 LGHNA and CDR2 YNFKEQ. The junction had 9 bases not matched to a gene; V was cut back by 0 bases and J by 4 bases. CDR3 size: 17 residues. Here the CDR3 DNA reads TGTGCCAGCAGCCAAGAACCGAGGGGACAGTCAGGAAACACCATATATTTT. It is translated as CASSQEPRGQSGNTIYF.

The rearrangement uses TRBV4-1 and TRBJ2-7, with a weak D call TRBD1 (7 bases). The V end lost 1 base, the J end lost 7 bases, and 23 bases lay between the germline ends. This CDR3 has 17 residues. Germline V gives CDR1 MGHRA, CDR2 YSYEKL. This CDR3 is CASSQASGRDSSFEQYF. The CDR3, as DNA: TGCGCCAGCAGCCAAGCGTCTGGGCGGGACAGCAGTTTTGAGCAGTACTTC.

CDR3 residues: CASSLWGQGLDQPQHF. The CDR3 DNA sequence: TGTGCCAGCAGCTTGTGGGGACAGGGTCTCGACCAGCCCCAGCATTTT. This sequence joins TRBV7-9 and TRBJ1-5; 9 positions agree with TRBD1. There are 16 residues in the CDR3. The V gene end was trimmed by 3 bases and the J gene end by 7 bases; junction bases not matched to a gene: 10. Germline CDR1 is SEHNR and CDR2 is FQNEAQ (reference sequence).

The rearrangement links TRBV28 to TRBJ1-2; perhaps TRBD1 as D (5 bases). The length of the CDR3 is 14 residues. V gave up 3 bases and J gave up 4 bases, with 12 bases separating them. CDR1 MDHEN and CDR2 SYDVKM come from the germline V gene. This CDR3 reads CASSFSTVSYGYTF. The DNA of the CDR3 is TGTGCCAGCAGTTTTTCGACAGTTTCCTATGGCTACACCTTC.

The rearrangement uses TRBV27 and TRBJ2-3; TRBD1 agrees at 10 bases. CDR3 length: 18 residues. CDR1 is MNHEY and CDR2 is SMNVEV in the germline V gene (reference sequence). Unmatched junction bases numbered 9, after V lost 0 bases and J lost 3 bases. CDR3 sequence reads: CASSLSIVWGQGTDTQYF. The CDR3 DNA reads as TGTGCCAGCAGTTTATCGATTGTGTGGGGACAGGGGACAGATACGCAGTATTTT.

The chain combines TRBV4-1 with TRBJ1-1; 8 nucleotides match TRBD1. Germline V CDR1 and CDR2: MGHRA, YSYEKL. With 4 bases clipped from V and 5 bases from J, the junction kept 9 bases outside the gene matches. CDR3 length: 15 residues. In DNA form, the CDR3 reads TGCGCCAGCAGCCCACTCAACAGGGGGAAAACTGAAGCTTTCTTT. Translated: CASSPLNRGKTEAFF.

Here the CDR3 reads CASSLTGPEQYF. The DNA of the CDR3 is TGTGCCAGCAGCTTAACGGGTCCCGAGCAGTACTTC. The V gene is TRBV7-9, the J gene TRBJ2-7; D not resolved. This CDR3 has 12 amino acids. Trimming stripped 2 bases from V and 6 bases from J, with 8 bases between. Germline V gene data show CDR1 as SEHNR and CDR2 as FQNEAQ (reference sequence).

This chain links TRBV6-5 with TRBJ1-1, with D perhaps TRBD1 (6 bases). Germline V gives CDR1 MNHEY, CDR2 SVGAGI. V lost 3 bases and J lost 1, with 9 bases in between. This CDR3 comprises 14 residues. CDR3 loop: CASSYQGWNTEAFF. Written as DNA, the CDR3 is TGTGCCAGCAGTTATCAGGGGTGGAACACTGAAGCTTTCTTT.

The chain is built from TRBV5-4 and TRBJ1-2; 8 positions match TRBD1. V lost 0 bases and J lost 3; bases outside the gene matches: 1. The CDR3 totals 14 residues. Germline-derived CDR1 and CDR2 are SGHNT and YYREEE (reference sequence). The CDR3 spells CASSLVDRDYGYTF. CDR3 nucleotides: TGTGCCAGCAGCTTGGTGGACAGGGACTATGGCTACACCTTC.

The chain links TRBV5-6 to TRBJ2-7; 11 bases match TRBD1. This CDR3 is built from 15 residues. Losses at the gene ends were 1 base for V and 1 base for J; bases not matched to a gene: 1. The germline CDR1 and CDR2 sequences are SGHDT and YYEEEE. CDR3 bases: TGTGCCAGCAGCTTGTGGGACAGGGGGTCCTACGAGCAGTACTTC. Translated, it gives CASSLWDRGSYEQYF.

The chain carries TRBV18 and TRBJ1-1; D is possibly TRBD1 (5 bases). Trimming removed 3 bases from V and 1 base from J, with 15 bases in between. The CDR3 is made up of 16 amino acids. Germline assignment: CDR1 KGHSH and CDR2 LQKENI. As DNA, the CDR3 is TGTGCCAGCTCACCGGGGTCCGGGGGTCAGAACACTGAAGCTTTCTTT. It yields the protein CASSPGSGGQNTEAFF. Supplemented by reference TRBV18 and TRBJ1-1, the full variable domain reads NAGVMQNPRHLVRRRGQEARLRCSPMKGHSHVYWYRQLPEEGLKFMVYLQKENIIDESGMPKERFSAEFPKEGPSILRIQQVVRGDSAAYFCASSPGSGGQNTEAFFGQGTRLTVV.

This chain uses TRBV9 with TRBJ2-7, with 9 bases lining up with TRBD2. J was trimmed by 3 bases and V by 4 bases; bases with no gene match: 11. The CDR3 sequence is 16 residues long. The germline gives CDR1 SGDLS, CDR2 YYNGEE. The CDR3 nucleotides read TGTGCCAGCAGCCCCCCTTTAGCGGGAGACGGCTACGAGCAGTACTTC. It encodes CASSPPLAGDGYEQYF.

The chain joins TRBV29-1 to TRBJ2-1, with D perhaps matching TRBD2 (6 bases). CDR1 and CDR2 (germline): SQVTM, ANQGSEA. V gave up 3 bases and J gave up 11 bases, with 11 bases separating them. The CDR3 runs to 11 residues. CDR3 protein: CSVDGRLQQFF. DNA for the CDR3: TGCAGCGTTGATGGGAGGCTGCAGCAGTTCTTC.